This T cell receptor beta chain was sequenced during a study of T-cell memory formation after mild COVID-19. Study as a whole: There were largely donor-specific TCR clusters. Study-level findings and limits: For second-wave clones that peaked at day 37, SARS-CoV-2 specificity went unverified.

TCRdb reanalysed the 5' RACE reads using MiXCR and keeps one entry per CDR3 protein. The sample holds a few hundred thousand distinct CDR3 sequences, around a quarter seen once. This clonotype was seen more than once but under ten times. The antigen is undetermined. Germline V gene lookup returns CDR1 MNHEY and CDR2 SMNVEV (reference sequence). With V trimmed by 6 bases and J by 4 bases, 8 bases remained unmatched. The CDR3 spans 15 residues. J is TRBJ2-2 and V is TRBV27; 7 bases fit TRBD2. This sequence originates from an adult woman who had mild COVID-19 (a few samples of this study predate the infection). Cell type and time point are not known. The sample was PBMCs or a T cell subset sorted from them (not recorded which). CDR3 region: CASRGGGPRTGELFF. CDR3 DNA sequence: TGTGCCAGCAGGGGGGGAGGGCCGCGCACCGGGGAGCTGTTTTTT.